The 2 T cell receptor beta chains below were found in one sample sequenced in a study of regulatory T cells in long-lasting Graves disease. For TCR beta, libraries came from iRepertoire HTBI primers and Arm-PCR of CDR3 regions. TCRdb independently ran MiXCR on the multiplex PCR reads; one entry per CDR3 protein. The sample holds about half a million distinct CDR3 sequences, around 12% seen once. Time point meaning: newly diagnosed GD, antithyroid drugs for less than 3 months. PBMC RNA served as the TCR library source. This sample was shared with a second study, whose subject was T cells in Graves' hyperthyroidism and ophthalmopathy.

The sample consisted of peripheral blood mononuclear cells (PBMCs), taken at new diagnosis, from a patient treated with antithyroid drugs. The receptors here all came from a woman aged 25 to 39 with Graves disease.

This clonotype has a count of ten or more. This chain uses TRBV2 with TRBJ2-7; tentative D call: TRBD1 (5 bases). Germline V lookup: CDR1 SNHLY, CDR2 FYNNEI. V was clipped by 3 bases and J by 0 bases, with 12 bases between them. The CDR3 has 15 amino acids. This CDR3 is CASSDWGPSSYEQYF. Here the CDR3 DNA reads TGTGCCAGCAGTGATTGGGGCCCTAGCTCCTACGAGCAGTACTTC. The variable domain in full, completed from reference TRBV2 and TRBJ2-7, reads EPEVTQTPSHQVTQMGQEVILRCVPISNHLYFYWYRQILGQKVEFLVSFYNNEISEKSEIFDDQFSVERPDGSNFTLKIRSTKLEDSAMYFCASSDWGPSSYEQYFGPGTRLTVT.

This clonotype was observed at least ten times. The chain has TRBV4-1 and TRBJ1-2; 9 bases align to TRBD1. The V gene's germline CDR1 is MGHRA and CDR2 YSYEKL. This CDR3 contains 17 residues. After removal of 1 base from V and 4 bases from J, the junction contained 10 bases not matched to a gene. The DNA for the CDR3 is TGCGCCAGCAGCCAAGGAGTGTTGGCGGGACAGGGCTATGGCTACACCTTC. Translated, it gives CASSQGVLAGQGYGYTF.